The T cell receptor beta chain described here comes from a study of cytomegalovirus exposure and HLA in healthy donors. Findings and limits, study-wide: Later analysis reportedly placed an Asian-associated ancestry cluster below the approximately 730-donor mean in N-insertions.

Primers: 60 Vbeta forward and 13 Jbeta reverse. Libraries were prepared by immunoSEQ multiplex PCR; TCRdb keeps only in-frame clonotypes and omits some of them. Altogether 150,000 to 170,000 clones are present, about 68% being singletons, with the ten largest covering 1.3% to 1.5%. Points on this clone: What it binds is not known.

This TCR was sampled from a man in his late teens or twenties in good health and CMV-seronegative. The sample comprised PBMCs.

The chain's CDR3 is CASSQRGLGNTEAFF. The CDR3 nucleotides read TGTGCCAGCAGTCAAAGGGGGCTGGGGAACACTGAAGCTTTCTTT. The V and J genes are TRBV7-9 and TRBJ1-1, with 7 bases that match TRBD1. Germline-derived CDR1 and CDR2 are SEHNR and FQNEAQ (reference sequence). V shed 6 bases and J 1 base; nucleotides not matched to a gene: 8. The CDR3 length is 15 residues. Full variable domain (outside the CDR3, taken from reference TRBV7-9 and TRBJ1-1): DTGVSQNPRHKITKRGQNVTFRCDPISEHNRLYWYRQTLGQGPEFLTYFQNEAQLEKSRLLSDRFSAERPKGSFSTLEIQRTEQGDSAMYLCASSQRGLGNTEAFFGQGTRLTVV.